This T cell receptor (beta chain) stems from a study of blood T cell repertoires in COVID-19. Turning to the study itself: Nucleic acid was either cDNA or gDNA, and it came from T cells, B-cell-depleted T cells, or PBMCs.

Original data processing: Estimated nucleated cell counts came from reference gene primer amplification. TCRdb's copy holds only in-frame clones and misses some; the assay was immunoSEQ multiplex PCR. Clone size and the V and J calls come from that table; the DNA yielded D and trimming. The sample yields fewer than 200,000 clones, less than 90% seen once. This receptor was taken from a man in his 60s with acute or convalescent COVID-19. Input material: peripheral blood.

This CDR3 is CASSLPRDSSNQPQHF. The CDR3 nucleotides read TGTGCCAGCAGTTTACCGCGGGACAGTAGCAATCAGCCCCAGCATTTT. The rearrangement uses TRBV28 and TRBJ1-5; TRBD1 aligns across 7 bases. CDR1 MDHEN and CDR2 SYDVKM come from the germline V gene. The CDR3 extends over 16 amino acids. Trimming at V came to 2 bases and at J to 0 bases, leaving 4 bases not matched to a gene. Full variable domain (remainder filled in from reference TRBV28 and TRBJ1-5): DVKVTQSSRYLVKRTGEKVFLECVQDMDHENMFWYRQDPGLGLRLIYFSYDVKMKEKGDIPEGYSVSREKKERFSLILESASTNQTSMYLCASSLPRDSSNQPQHFGDGTRLSIL.